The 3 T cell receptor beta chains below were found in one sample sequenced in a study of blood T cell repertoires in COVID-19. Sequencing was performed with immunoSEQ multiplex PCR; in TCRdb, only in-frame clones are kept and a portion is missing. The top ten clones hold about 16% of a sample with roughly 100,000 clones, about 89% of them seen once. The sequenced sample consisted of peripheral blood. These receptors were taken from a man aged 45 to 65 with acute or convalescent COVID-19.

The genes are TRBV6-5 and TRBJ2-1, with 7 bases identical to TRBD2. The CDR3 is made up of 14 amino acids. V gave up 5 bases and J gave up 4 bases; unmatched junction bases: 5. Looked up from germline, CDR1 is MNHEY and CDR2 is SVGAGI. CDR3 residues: CASSRTRGYNEQFF. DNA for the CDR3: TGTGCCAGCAGTCGGACTAGAGGGTACAATGAGCAGTTCTTC.

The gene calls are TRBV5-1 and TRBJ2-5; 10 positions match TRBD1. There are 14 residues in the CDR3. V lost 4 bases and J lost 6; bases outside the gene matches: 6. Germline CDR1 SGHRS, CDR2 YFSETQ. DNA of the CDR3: TGCGCCAGCAGCCTCTGGACAGGGGGAAAGACCCAGTACTTC. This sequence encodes CASSLWTGGKTQYF.

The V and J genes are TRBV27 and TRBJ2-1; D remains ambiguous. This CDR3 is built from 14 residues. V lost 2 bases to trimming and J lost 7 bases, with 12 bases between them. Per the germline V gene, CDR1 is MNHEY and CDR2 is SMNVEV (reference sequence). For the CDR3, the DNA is TGTGCCAGCAGTTTAGAGTCAGGTTGGAATGAGCAGTTCTTC. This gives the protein CASSLESGWNEQFF.